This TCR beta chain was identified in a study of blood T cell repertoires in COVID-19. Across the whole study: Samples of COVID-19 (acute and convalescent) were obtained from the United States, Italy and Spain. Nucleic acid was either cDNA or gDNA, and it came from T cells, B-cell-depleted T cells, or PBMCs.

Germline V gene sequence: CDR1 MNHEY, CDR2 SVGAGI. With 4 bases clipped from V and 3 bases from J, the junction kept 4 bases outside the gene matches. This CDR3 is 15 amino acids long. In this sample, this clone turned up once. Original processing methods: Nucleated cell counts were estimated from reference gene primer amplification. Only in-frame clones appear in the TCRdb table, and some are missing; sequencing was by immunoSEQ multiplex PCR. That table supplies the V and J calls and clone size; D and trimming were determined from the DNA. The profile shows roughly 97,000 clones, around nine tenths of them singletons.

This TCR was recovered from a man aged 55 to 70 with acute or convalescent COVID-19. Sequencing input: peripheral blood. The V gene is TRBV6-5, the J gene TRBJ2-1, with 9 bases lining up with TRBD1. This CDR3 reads CASSSGQGLYNEQFF. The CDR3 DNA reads TGTGCCAGCAGTTCGGGACAGGGTCTCTACAATGAGCAGTTCTTC.